This TCR beta chain was sequenced in a study of neurological immune-mediated disorders. The CDR3 consists of 13 residues. Germline V gene sequence: CDR1 MNHNY, CDR2 SVGAGI (reference sequence). The V end was cut by 0 bases, the J end by 6 bases, with 7 bases between. This clonotype was counted at least ten times. The time point: longitudinal time-point 1 (baseline). The unsorted libraries were produced from 2 million PBMCs held at -80 C. 5'RACE with 10-nucleotide random UMIs produced the cDNA. TCRdb reprocessed the 5' RACE reads via MiXCR and lists one record per CDR3 protein. The sample has some 54,000 distinct CDR3 sequences, around 11% seen once.

The chain has TRBV6-6 and TRBJ2-3; no definite D call. The TCR was taken from a male donor with HTLV-1-associated myelopathy (HAM/TSP). Specimen: PBMCs. CDR3 loop: CASSYSTWDTQYF. Written as DNA, the CDR3 is TGTGCCAGCAGTTACTCGACTTGGGATACGCAGTATTTT.